This TCR beta chain was identified during a study of blood T cell repertoires in COVID-19. Study in general: PBMCs, B-cell-depleted T cells, or T cells were the source of the cDNA or gDNA that made up the material.

V was clipped by 1 base and J by 9 bases; unmatched bases: 0. The CDR3 spans 12 residues. Germline V gene lookup returns CDR1 SGHTA and CDR2 FQGNSA. Original methodology: Reference gene primer amplification gave estimated nucleated cell counts. This table comes from immunoSEQ multiplex PCR, and its TCRdb copy is limited to in-frame clones, with some not included. V and J calls and clone size are given by that table; D and trimming were obtained from the DNA. This sample carries about 160,000 clones, approximately 86% of them seen once, and the ten largest clones take less than 5%. The source of this sequence is a woman aged 60-75 years who had recovered from COVID-19. Specimen: peripheral blood. The chain carries TRBV7-2 and TRBJ1-1; 9 nucleotides align to TRBD1. The CDR3 sequence: CASSLDRGQAFF. In DNA, the CDR3 is TGTGCCAGCAGCTTAGACAGGGGGCAAGCTTTCTTT.